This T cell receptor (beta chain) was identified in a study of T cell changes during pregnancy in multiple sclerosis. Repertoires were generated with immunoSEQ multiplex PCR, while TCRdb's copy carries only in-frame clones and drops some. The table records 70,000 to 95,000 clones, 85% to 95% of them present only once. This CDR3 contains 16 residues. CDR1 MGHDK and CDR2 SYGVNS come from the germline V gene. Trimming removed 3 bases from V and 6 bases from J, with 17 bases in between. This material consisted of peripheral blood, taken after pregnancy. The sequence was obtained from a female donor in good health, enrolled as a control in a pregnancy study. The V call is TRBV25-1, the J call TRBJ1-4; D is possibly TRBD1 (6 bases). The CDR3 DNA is TGTGCCAGCAGTGACGGGGGGGGCAGATCGCATGAAAAACTGTTTTTT. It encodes CASSDGGGRSHEKLFF.